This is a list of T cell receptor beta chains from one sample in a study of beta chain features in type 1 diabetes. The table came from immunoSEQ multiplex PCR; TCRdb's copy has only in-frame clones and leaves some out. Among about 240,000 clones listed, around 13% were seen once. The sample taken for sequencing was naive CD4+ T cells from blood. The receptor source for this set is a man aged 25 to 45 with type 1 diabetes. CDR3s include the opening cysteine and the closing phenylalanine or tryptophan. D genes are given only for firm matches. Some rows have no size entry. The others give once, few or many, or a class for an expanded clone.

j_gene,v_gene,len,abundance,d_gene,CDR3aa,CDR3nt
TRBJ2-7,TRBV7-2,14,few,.,CASSLGAGVDEQYF,TGTGCCAGCAGCTTAGGAGCAGGGGTTGACGAGCAGTACTTC
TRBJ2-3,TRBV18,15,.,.,CASSPPRRGTDTQYF,TGTGCCAGCTCACCACCGCGCAGGGGCACAGATACGCAGTATTTT
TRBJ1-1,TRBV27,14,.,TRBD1,CASRPDRLNTEAFF,TGTGCCAGCAGGCCGGACAGGCTGAACACTGAAGCTTTCTTT
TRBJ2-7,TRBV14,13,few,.,CASSLVTGYEQYF,TGTGCCAGCAGCCTAGTGACAGGCTACGAGCAGTACTTC
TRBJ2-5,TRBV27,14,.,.,CASSNGGRWGTQYF,TGTGCCAGCAGTAACGGGGGGCGCTGGGGGACCCAGTACTTC
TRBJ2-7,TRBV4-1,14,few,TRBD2,CASSQPGGDYEQYF,TGCGCCAGCAGCCAACCGGGGGGGGACTACGAGCAGTACTTC
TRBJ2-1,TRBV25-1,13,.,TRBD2,CASRGLAGVEQFF,TGTGCCAGCAGGGGCCTAGCGGGAGTTGAGCAGTTCTTC
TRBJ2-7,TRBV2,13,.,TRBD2,CASKPSGRVEQYF,TGTGCCAGCAAACCTAGCGGGAGGGTCGAGCAGTACTTC
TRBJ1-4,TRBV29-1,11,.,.,CSAVRNEKLFF,TGCAGCGCGGTCCGGAATGAAAAACTGTTTTTT
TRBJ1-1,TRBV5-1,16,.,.,CASSSNQGGGSTEAFF,TGCGCCAGCAGCTCTAACCAGGGCGGGGGGAGCACTGAAGCTTTCTTT
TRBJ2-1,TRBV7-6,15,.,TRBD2,CASSIGTSGNNEQFF,TGTGCCAGCAGCATAGGGACTAGCGGGAACAATGAGCAGTTCTTC
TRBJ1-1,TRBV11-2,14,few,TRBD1,CASSSGTVNTEAFF,TGTGCCAGCAGCTCCGGGACAGTGAACACTGAAGCTTTCTTT
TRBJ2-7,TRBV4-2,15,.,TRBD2,CASSHPSGGQVEQYF,TGTGCCAGCAGCCACCCTAGCGGGGGTCAGGTCGAGCAGTACTTC
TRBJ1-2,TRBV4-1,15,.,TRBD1,CASTPDGTGIYGYTF,TGCGCCAGCACTCCCGACGGGACAGGGATCTATGGCTACACCTTC
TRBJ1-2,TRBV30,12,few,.,CAWSTLGSGYTF,TGTGCCTGGAGTACCCTCGGGTCTGGCTACACCTTC
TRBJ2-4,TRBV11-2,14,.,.,CASSFGPYGDIQYF,TGTGCCAGCAGCTTTGGACCCTACGGGGACATTCAGTACTTC
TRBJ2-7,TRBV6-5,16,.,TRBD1,CASSYAGTGGDYEQYF,TGTGCCAGCAGTTACGCGGGGACAGGGGGGGACTACGAGCAGTACTTC
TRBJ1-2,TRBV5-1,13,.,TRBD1,CASSFGQGQGYTF,TGCGCCAGCAGTTTTGGACAGGGTCAGGGCTACACCTTC
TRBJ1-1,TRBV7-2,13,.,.,CASSSVLNTEAFF,TGTGCCAGCAGCTCGGTCCTGAACACTGAAGCTTTCTTT
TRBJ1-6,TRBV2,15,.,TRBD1,CASSKGTGTGSPLHF,TGTGCCAGCAGTAAAGGGACAGGGACTGGTTCACCCCTCCACTTT
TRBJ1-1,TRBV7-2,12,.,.,CASSTREGLAFF,TGTGCCAGCAGCACCCGGGAGGGCTTGGCTTTCTTT
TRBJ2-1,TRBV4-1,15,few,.,CASSQDRRYYNEQFF,TGCGCCAGCAGCCAGGACCGGAGGTACTACAATGAGCAGTTCTTC
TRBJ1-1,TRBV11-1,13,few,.,CASSRQTNTEAFF,TGTGCCAGCAGCCGCCAGACTAACACTGAAGCTTTCTTT
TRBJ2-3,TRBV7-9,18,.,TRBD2,CASSPIGGGSAGRNTQYF,TGTGCCAGCAGCCCGATCGGTGGCGGGAGTGCAGGCCGGAATACGCAGTATTTT
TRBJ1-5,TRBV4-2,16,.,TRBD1,CASSRGQGIADQPQHF,TGTGCCAGCAGCCGGGGACAGGGGATAGCGGATCAGCCCCAGCATTTT
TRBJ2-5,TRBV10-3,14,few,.,CAISEQTSLETQYF,TGTGCCATCAGTGAGCAGACTAGTCTGGAGACCCAGTACTTC
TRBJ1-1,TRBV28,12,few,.,CASRAEGIGAFF,TGTGCCAGCAGGGCAGAGGGTATCGGAGCTTTCTTT
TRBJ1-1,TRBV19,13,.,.,CASRDTMNTEAFF,TGTGCCAGTAGGGACACTATGAACACTGAAGCTTTCTTT
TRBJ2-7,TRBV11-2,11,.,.,CASSSAYEQYF,TGTGCCAGCAGCTCCGCCTACGAGCAGTACTTC
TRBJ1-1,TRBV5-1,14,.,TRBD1,CASSERQGYTEAFF,TGCGCCAGCAGCGAGCGACAGGGGTACACTGAAGCTTTCTTT
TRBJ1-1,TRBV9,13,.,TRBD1,CASSAGTGTEAFF,TGTGCCAGCAGCGCGGGGACAGGCACTGAAGCTTTCTTT
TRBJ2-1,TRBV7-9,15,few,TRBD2,CASSQWEGRRNEQFF,TGTGCCAGCAGCCAGTGGGAGGGCCGTCGTAATGAGCAGTTCTTC
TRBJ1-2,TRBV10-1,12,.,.,CASSESSYGYTF,TGCGCCAGCAGTGAGTCTAGCTATGGCTACACCTTC
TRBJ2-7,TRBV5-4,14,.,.,CASSLGQRLDEQYF,TGTGCCAGCAGCTTGGGGCAGCGTCTCGACGAGCAGTACTTC
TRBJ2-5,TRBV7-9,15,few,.,CASSLVGGMGETQYF,TGTGCCAGCAGCTTAGTGGGCGGGATGGGCGAGACCCAGTACTTC
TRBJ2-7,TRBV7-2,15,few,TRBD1,CASSLGQGYSYEQYF,TGTGCCAGCAGCTTGGGACAGGGTTACTCCTACGAGCAGTACTTC
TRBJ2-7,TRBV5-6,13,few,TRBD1,CASRYRGPYEQYF,TGTGCCAGCAGATACAGGGGCCCCTACGAGCAGTACTTC
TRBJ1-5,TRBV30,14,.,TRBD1,CAWSADRVGQPQHF,TGTGCCTGGAGTGCCGACAGGGTAGGACAGCCCCAGCATTTT
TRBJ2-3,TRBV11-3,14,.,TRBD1,CASSTGKYTDTQYF,TGTGCCAGCTCGACAGGGAAATACACAGATACGCAGTATTTT
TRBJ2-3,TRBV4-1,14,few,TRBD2,CASSQVAGVDTQYF,TGCGCCAGCAGCCAAGTAGCGGGGGTAGATACGCAGTATTTT
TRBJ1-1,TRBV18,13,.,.,CASTSGLNTEAFF,TGTGCCAGCACTTCCGGGTTAAACACTGAAGCTTTCTTT
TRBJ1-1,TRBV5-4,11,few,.,CASSRSSEAFF,TGTGCCAGCAGCCGAAGCTCTGAAGCTTTCTTT
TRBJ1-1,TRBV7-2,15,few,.,CASSLTGTRNTEAFF,TGTGCCAGCAGCTTAACAGGGACAAGGAACACTGAAGCTTTCTTT
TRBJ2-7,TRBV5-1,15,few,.,CASSLEGRQAHEQYF,TGCGCCAGCAGCTTGGAAGGTCGGCAGGCCCACGAGCAGTACTTC
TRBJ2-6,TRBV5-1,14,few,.,CASSSQGGANVLTF,TGCGCCAGCAGCTCACAGGGTGGGGCCAACGTCCTGACTTTC
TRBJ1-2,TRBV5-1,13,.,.,CASSPRPTGGYTF,TGCGCCAGCAGCCCCCGTCCTACGGGGGGCTACACCTTC
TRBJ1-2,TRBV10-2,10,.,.,CASSIIGYTF,TGCGCCAGCAGTATAATTGGCTACACCTTC
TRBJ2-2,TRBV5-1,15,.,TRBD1,CASSLTGADTGELFF,TGCGCCAGCAGCTTGACAGGGGCGGACACCGGGGAGCTGTTTTTT
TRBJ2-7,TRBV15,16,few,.,CATSTPSVGRTYEQYF,TGTGCCACCAGCACCCCTTCGGTGGGGAGAACCTACGAGCAGTACTTC
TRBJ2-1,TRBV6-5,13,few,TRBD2,CASRASGYNEQFF,TGTGCCAGCAGGGCTAGCGGTTACAATGAGCAGTTCTTC
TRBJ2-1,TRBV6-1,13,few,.,CASILGSYNEQFF,TGTGCCAGCATCCTGGGCAGCTACAATGAGCAGTTCTTC
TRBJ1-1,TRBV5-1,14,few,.,CASSLARGGNEAFF,TGCGCCAGCAGCTTGGCTAGGGGGGGAAACGAAGCTTTCTTT
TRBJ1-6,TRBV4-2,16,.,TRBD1,CASSQAGPGGNSPLHF,TGTGCCAGCAGCCAAGCAGGGCCAGGGGGTAATTCACCCCTCCACTTT